This T cell receptor beta chain came from a study of cytomegalovirus exposure and HLA in healthy donors. From germline, CDR1 is SGHTA and CDR2 FQGNSA. The CDR3 spans 15 residues. The V and J ends lost 5 bases and 3 bases, in that order; junction bases with no gene match: 6. A note on this clone: The target antigen is unknown.

Primers included in the PCR were 60 Vbeta and 13 Jbeta primers. Clones were read by immunoSEQ multiplex PCR, and TCRdb kept only the in-frame ones, dropping some. Of around 170,000 clones in the sample, over 75% were seen once. The study, taken as a whole, reports: Reported findings show TCR beta sequences accurately forecast HLA-A and HLA-B alleles in most subjects.

The chain links TRBV7-2 to TRBJ2-2; TRBD2 matches at 7 bases. The sequenced material came from PBMCs. The sequence derives from a man aged 45-60 years in good health and CMV-seronegative. The CDR3 nucleotides read TGTGCCAGCAGCCTAAATAGCGGGTACACCGGGGAGCTGTTTTTT. It specifies CASSLNSGYTGELFF.